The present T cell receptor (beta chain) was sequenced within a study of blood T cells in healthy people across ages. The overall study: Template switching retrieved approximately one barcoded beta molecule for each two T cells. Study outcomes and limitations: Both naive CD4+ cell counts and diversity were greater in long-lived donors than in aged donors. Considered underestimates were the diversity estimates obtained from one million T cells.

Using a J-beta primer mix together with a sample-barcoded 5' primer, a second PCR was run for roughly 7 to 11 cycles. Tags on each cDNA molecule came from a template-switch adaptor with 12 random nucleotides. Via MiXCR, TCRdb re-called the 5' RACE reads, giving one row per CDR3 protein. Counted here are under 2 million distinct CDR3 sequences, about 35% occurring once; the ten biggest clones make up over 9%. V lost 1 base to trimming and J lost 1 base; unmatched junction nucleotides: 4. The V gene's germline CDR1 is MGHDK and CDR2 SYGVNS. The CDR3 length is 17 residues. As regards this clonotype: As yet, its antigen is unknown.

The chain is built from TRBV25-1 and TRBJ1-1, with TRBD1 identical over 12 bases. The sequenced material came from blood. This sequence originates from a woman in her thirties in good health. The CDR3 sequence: CASSELGQGAANTEAFF. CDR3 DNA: TGTGCCAGCAGTGAATTGGGACAGGGGGCGGCGAACACTGAAGCTTTCTTT.